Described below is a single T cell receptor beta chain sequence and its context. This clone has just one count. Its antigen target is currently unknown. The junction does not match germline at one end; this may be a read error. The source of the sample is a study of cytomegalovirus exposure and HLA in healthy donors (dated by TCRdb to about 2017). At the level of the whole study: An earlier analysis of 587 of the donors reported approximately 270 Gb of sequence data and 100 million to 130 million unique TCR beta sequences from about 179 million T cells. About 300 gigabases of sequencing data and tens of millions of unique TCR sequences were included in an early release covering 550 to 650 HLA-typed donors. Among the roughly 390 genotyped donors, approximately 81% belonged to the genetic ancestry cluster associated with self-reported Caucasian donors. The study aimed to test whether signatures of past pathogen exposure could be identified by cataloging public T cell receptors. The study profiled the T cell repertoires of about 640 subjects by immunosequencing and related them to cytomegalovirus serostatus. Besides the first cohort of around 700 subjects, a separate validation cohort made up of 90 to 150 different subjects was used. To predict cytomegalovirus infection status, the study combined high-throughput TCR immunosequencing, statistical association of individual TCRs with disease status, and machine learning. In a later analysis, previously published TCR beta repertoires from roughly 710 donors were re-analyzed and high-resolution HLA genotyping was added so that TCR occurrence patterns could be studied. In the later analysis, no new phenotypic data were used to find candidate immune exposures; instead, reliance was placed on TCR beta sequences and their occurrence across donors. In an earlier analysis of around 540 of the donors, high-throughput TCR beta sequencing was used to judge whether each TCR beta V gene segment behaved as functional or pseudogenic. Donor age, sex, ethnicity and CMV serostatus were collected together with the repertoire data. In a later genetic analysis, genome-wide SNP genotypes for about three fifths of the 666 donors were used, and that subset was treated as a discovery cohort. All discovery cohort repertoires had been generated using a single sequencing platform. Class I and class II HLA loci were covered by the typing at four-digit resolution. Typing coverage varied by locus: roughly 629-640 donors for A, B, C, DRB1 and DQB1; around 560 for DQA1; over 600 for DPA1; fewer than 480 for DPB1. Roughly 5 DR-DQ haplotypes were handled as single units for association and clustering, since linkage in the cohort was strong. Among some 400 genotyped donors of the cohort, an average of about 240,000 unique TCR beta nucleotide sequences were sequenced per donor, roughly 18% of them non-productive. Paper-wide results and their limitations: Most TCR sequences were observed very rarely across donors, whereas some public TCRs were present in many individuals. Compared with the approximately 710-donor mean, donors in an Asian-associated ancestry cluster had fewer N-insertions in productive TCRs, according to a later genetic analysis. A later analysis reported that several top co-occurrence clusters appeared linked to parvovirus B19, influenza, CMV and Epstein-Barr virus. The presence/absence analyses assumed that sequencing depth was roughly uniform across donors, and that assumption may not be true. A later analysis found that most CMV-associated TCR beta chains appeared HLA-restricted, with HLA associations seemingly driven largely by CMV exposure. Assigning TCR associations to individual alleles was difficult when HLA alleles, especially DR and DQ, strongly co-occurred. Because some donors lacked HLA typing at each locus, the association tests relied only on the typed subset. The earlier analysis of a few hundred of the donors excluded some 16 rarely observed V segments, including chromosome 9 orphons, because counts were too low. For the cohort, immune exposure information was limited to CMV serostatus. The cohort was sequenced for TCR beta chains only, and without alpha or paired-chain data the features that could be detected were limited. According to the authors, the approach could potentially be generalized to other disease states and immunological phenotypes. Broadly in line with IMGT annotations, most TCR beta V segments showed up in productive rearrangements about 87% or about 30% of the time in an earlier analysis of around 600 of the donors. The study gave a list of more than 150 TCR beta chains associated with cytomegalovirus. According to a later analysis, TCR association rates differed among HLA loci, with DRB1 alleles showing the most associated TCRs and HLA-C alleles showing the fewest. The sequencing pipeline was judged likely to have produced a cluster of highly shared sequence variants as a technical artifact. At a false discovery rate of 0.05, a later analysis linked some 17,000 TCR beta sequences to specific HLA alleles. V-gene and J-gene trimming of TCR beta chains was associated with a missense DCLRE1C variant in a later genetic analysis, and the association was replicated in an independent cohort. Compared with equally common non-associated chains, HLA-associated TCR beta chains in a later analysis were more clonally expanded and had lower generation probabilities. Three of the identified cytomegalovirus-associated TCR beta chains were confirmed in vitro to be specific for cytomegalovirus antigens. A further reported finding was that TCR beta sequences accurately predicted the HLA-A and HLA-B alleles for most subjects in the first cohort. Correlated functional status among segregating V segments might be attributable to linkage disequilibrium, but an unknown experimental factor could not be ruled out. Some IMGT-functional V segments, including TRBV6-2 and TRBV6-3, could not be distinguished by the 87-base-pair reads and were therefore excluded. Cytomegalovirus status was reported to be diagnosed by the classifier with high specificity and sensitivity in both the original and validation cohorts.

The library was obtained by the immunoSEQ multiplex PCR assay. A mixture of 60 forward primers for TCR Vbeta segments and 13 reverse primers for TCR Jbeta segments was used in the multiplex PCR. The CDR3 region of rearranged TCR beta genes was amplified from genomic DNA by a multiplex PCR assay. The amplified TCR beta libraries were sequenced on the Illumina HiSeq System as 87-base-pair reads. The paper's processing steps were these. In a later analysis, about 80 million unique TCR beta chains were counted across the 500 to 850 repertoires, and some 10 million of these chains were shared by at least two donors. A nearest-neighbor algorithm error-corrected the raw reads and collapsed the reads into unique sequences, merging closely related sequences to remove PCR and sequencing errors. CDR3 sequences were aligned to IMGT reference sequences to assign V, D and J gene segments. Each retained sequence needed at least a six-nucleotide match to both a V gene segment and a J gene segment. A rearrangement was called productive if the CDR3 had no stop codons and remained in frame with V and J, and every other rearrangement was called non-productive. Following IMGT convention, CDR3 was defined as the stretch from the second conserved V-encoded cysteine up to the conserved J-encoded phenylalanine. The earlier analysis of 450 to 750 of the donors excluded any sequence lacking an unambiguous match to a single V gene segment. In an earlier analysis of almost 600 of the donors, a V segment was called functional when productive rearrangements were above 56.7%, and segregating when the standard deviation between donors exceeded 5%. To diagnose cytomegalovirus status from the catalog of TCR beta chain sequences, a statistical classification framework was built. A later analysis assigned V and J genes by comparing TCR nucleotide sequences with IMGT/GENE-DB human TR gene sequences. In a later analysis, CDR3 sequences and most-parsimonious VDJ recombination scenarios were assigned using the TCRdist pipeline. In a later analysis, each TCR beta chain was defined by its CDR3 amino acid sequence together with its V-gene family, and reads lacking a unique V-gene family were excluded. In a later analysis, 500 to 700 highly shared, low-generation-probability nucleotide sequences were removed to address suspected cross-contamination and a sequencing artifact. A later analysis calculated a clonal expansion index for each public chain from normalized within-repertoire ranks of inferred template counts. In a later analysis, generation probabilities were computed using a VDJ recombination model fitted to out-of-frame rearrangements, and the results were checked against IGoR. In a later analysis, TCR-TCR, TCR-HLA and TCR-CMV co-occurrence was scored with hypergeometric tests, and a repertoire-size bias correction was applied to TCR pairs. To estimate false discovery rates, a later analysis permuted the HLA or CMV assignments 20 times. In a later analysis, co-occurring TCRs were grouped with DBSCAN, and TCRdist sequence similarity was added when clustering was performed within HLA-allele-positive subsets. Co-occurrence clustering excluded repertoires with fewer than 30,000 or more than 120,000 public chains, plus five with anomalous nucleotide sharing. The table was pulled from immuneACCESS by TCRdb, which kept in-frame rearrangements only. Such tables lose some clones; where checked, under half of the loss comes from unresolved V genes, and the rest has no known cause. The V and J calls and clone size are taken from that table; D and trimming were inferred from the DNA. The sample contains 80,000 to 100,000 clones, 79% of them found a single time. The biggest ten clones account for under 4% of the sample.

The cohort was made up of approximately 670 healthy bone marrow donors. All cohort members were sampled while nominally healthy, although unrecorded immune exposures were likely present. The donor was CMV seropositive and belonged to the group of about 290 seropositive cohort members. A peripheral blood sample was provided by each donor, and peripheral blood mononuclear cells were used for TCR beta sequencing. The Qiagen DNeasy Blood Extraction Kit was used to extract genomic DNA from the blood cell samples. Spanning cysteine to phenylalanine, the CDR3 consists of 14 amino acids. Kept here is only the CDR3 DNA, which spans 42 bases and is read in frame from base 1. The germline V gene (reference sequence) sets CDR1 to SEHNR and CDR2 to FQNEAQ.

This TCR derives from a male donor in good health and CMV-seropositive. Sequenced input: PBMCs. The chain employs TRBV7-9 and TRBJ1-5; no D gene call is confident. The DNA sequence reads TGTTCCAGCAGTCCCCGGGGAGAGACGCAGCCCCAGCATTTT. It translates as CSSSPRGETQPQHF.